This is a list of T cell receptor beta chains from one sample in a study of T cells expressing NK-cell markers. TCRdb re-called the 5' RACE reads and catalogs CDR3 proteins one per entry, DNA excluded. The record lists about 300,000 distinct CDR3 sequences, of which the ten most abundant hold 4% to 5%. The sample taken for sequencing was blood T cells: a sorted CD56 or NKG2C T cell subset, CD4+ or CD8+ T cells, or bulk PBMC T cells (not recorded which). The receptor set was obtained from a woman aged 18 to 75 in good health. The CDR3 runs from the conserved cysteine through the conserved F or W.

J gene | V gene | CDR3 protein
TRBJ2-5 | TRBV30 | CAWSPLAGGAQYF
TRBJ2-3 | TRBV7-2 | CASSKASTDTQYF
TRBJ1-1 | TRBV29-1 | CSVEGVIMNTEAFF
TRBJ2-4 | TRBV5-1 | CASSYGRDFSKNIQYF
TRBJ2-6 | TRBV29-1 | CSVTGAGANVLTF
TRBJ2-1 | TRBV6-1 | CASIPGGSYNEQFF
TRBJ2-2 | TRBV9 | CASSSGQTPMGTGELFF
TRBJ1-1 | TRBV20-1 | CSAREGRLGGEAFF
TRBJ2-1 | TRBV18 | CASSLSELAYNEQFF
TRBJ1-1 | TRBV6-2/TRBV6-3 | CASSYGGSNTEAFF
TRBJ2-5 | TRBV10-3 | CAISDYSQETQYF
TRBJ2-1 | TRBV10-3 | CAISVLAGGRDEQFF
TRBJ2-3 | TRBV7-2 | CASSPWAGGSSDTQYF
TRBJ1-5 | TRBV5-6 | CASSQGGIPNYGQPQHF
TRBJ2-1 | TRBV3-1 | CASSRGKAFGEQFF
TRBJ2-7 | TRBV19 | CASSIHSSYEQYF
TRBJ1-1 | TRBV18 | CASSPPSKLGSVEAFF
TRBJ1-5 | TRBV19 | CASSIASASNQPQHF
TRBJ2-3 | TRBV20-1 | CSATLALSTDTQYF
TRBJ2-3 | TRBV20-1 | CSARNSGDGTDTQYF
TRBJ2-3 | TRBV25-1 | CASTTRDRETDTQYF
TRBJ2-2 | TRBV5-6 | CASSSPYHTGELFF
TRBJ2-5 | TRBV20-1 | CSARESSGRQETQYF
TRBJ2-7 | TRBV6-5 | CASTQMGVQYF
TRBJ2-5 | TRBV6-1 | CATLTSGEETQYF
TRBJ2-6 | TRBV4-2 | CASSRRLAGGAYSGANVLTF
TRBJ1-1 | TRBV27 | CASSLWGAGNTEAFF
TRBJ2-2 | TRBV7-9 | CASSPFTNTGELFF
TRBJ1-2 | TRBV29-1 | CSVRISDYGYTF